This T cell receptor beta chain was recovered during a study of cytomegalovirus exposure and HLA in healthy donors. Study-wide points: The study labeled 150 to 200 TCR beta chains cytomegalovirus-associated.

Donors were drawn from the approximately 120-subject validation cohort, separate from the roughly 670-subject first cohort. The CDR3 has 15 residues. Germline V lookup: CDR1 SGHRS, CDR2 YFSETQ. With 4 bases clipped from V and 2 bases from J, the junction kept 4 bases outside the gene matches. On this clone: Antigen unknown.

Some clones are missing from TCRdb's copy, which holds only in-frame ones; the method was immunoSEQ multiplex PCR. The table has some 59,000 clones, approximately 90% seen once. The sample consisted of PBMCs. This clonotype was sampled from a woman between 18 and 29 years old in good health and CMV-seropositive. V and J are TRBV5-1 and TRBJ2-7, with 12 bases aligning to TRBD2. In DNA, the CDR3 is TGCGCCAGCAGCACTAGCGGGGGGCTCGCCTACGAGCAGTACTTC. This translates into CASSTSGGLAYEQYF.